Presented here are 27 T cell receptor beta chains from one specimen sequenced in a study of PD-L1 blockade in urothelial cancer. Method: immunoSEQ multiplex PCR; TCRdb's copy keeps in-frame clones and lacks some. The repertoire holds about 55,000 clones, 60% to 85% seen once, with about 3.6% in the top ten. The sample was PBMCs, taken around atezolizumab (anti-PD-L1) treatment. The receptors were sampled from a man between 65 and 85 years old with urothelial cancer.

The rearrangement uses TRBV11-2 and TRBJ2-5; D unresolved. In germline, CDR1 is SGHAT, CDR2 FQNNGV. The CDR3 extends over 14 amino acids. V was pared by 3 bases and J by 5 bases, with 13 bases between. The CDR3 DNA follows: TGTGCCAGCAGCTTTCTAGGTGGCCCGGAGACCCAGTACTTC. This codes for CASSFLGGPETQYF. The whole variable domain, remainder taken from reference TRBV11-2 and TRBJ2-5, is EAGVAQSPRYKIIEKRQSVAFWCNPISGHATLYWYQQILGQGPKLLIQFQNNGVVDDSQLPKDRFSAERLKGVDSTLKIQPAKLEDSAVYLCASSFLGGPETQYFGPGTRLLVL.

The chain uses TRBV5-6 and TRBJ2-1, with D tentatively TRBD2 (5 bases). CDR3 length: 15 amino acids. CDR1 is SGHDT, CDR2 YYEEEE, per germline. The V gene lost 0 bases and the J gene lost 5 bases, with 12 bases spanning the gap. This CDR3 is CASSLGSAPNNEQFF. The CDR3 nucleotides are TGTGCCAGCAGCTTGGGTAGCGCCCCCAACAATGAGCAGTTCTTC. Filled out from reference TRBV5-6 and TRBJ2-1, the complete variable domain reads DAGVTQSPTHLIKTRGQQVTLRCSPKSGHDTVSWYQQALGQGPQFIFQYYEEEERQRGNFPDRFSGHQFPNYSSELNVNALLLGDSALYLCASSLGSAPNNEQFFGPGTRLTVL.

The chain combines TRBV28 with TRBJ1-1; D is unclear. From germline, CDR1 is MDHEN and CDR2 SYDVKM. The CDR3 extends over 14 amino acids. Trimming took 5 bases from V and 1 from J, leaving 11 bases between them. This CDR3 reads CASSLGRANTEAFF. The CDR3 DNA reads TGTGCCAGCAGTCTCGGGAGAGCGAACACTGAAGCTTTCTTT.

This clone has a handful of counts. The chain is built from TRBV7-2 and TRBJ2-5; D gene ambiguous. V lost 4 bases and J 5 bases, leaving 11 bases between the germline ends. This CDR3 is built from 13 residues. Germline V gives CDR1 SGHTA, CDR2 FQGNSA. CDR3: CASSSSLRETQYF. Here the CDR3 DNA reads TGTGCCAGCAGCTCAAGCCTCCGGGAGACCCAGTACTTC.

The chain joins TRBV7-3 to TRBJ2-3; TRBD2 is a possible D gene (7 bases). Germline V CDR1 and CDR2: SGHTA, FQGTGA. The V gene lost 4 bases and the J gene lost 2 bases, with 10 bases spanning the gap. CDR3 size: 14 residues. The CDR3 region is CASSSGGPTDTQYF. The CDR3 nucleotides are TGTGCCAGCAGCTCGGGGGGCCCCACAGATACGCAGTATTTT.

This chain links TRBV28 with TRBJ2-2; 11 nucleotides agree with TRBD1. There are 16 residues in the CDR3. V trimming: 11 bases; J trimming: 1 base; junction bases outside the gene matches: 9. Per germline, CDR1 MDHEN and CDR2 SYDVKM. This CDR3 reads CASGTGGRGNTGELFF. The CDR3 DNA reads TGTGCCTCCGGGACAGGGGGTCGGGGGAACACCGGGGAGCTGTTTTTT.

Only a few counts were recorded for this clone. V and J are TRBV5-4 and TRBJ2-1, with D possibly being TRBD2 (5 bases). The CDR3 has 14 residues. Germline CDR1 reads SGHNT; CDR2 reads YYREEE (reference sequence). Trimming removed 4 bases from V and 4 bases from J, with 12 bases in between. The CDR3 DNA sequence: TGTGCCAGCAGCCCCGAATCGGGGTACAATGAGCAGTTCTTC. This encodes CASSPESGYNEQFF.

The rearrangement links TRBV7-6 to TRBJ2-1; tentatively, D is TRBD1 (6 bases). The CDR3 length is 14 residues. V lost 5 bases and J lost 4, with 12 bases in between. Germline CDR1 and CDR2: SGHVS and FNYEAQ. The CDR3 reads CASSQIDRYNEQFF. DNA of the CDR3: TGTGCCAGCAGCCAAATTGACAGGTACAATGAGCAGTTCTTC.

This chain joins TRBV5-1 and TRBJ2-6; D gene unclear. Trimming removed 1 base from V and 0 bases from J, with 2 bases in between. Germline assignment: CDR1 SGHRS and CDR2 YFSETQ. There are 14 residues in the CDR3. The CDR3 protein is CASSLLSGANVLTF. The CDR3 bases are TGCGCCAGCAGCTTGCTCTCTGGGGCCAACGTCCTGACTTTC.

The genes are TRBV7-2 and TRBJ2-4, with TRBD1 matching 11 bases. V lost 8 bases and J lost 9; bases outside the gene matches: 6. CDR1 is SGHTA, CDR2 FQGNSA, per germline. The CDR3 has 13 amino acids. The CDR3 loop is CASGPGQGVIQYF. Here the CDR3 DNA reads TGTGCCAGCGGCCCGGGACAGGGGGTCATTCAGTACTTC.

In DNA form, the CDR3 reads TGTGCCAGCAGCCCAGGGACTAGCGGGAGATTAACCGGTGAGCAGTTCTTC. Translation: CASSPGTSGRLTGEQFF. This rearrangement joins TRBV7-2 to TRBJ2-1; 14 nucleotides align to TRBD2. The CDR3 consists of 17 residues. Germline lookup yields CDR1 SGHTA and CDR2 FQGNSA. Germline trimming cut 5 bases from V and 9 bases from J; bases unmatched to any gene: 12.

V and J are TRBV11-2 and TRBJ1-1, with D possibly being TRBD1 (5 bases). The length of the CDR3 is 13 residues. Between the trimmed V and J ends, which lost 2 bases and 7 bases, there was a span of 11 bases. Germline values: CDR1 SGHAT, CDR2 FQNNGV. The CDR3 is CASSLRRVDEAFF. CDR3 in DNA: TGTGCCAGCAGCTTACGCAGGGTTGATGAAGCTTTCTTT.

CDR3 in DNA: TGTGCCAGTAGCACTGCCCGAGGAGATCCCCAGCATTTT. Protein product: CASSTARGDPQHF. This chain links TRBV19 with TRBJ1-5; no reliable D call. The CDR3 runs to 13 residues. In germline, CDR1 is LNHDA, CDR2 SQIVND (reference sequence). Trimming cost V 6 bases and J 10 bases, with 16 bases left between them.

The chain joins TRBV5-4 to TRBJ2-5, with no clear D. The CDR3 is made up of 11 amino acids. Trimming shortened V by 3 bases and J by 5 bases, and 5 bases separated the two germline ends. Looked up from germline, CDR1 is SGHNT and CDR2 is YYREEE (reference sequence). The CDR3 DNA reads as TGTGCCAGCAGCTCCCGTGAGACCCAGTACTTC. This encodes CASSSRETQYF.

The chain couples TRBV28 to TRBJ2-7, with a possible D match to TRBD2 (6 bases). This CDR3 has 16 amino acids. Between the trimmed V and J ends, which lost 3 bases and 1 base, there was a span of 16 bases. Germline assignment: CDR1 MDHEN and CDR2 SYDVKM. The CDR3 sequence: CASSFMGGRRSYEQYF. The DNA for the CDR3 is TGTGCCAGCAGTTTCATGGGGGGTAGACGATCCTACGAGCAGTACTTC.

The chain couples TRBV15 to TRBJ2-7, with 13 positions matching TRBD2. Trimming cost V 0 bases and J 0 bases; bases outside gene matches: 2. The CDR3 is 17 amino acids. Germline CDR1 is LNHNV and CDR2 is YYDKDF (reference sequence). The CDR3 region is CATSRDGLAGASYEQYF. The CDR3 bases are TGTGCCACCAGCAGAGATGGACTAGCGGGAGCCTCCTACGAGCAGTACTTC.

The rearrangement joins TRBV5-5 to TRBJ2-1; 10 positions agree with TRBD2. Trimming removed 2 bases from V and 6 bases from J; junction bases left unmatched: 8. The CDR3 length is 16 residues. Per the germline V gene, CDR1 is SGHKS and CDR2 is YYEKEE (reference sequence). CDR3 region: CASSLWSLAGPNEQFF. CDR3 sequence (DNA): TGTGCCAGCAGCTTATGGTCACTAGCGGGACCCAATGAGCAGTTCTTC.

The chain is built from TRBV19 and TRBJ1-1; D gene ambiguous. The CDR3 totals 13 residues. Germline CDR1 and CDR2: LNHDA and SQIVND (reference sequence). The germline V and J ends were trimmed by 3 bases and 1 base, with 6 bases remaining between them. The CDR3 bases are TGTGCCAGTAGTATGCACAGGAACACTGAAGCTTTCTTT. Its protein product is CASSMHRNTEAFF. Full variable domain (remainder filled in from reference TRBV19 and TRBJ1-1): DGGITQSPKYLFRKEGQNVTLSCEQNLNHDAMYWYRQDPGQGLRLIYYSQIVNDFQKGDIAEGYSVSREKKESFPLTVTSAQKNPTAFYLCASSMHRNTEAFFGQGTRLTVV.

CDR3 coding DNA: TGTGCCTGGAAGCCCGGGGACTATGGCTACACCTTC. Translation: CAWKPGDYGYTF. This chain joins TRBV30 and TRBJ1-2; D call uncertain. V lost 4 bases and J 3 bases, leaving 9 bases between the germline ends. The CDR3 spans 12 residues. Germline CDR1 reads GTSNPN; CDR2 reads SVGIG (reference sequence).

The V and J genes are TRBV9 and TRBJ1-1; no reliable D call. CDR1 and CDR2 from the germline V gene are SGDLS and YYNGEE. The germline V and J ends were trimmed by 0 bases and 1 base, with 10 bases remaining between them. The CDR3 totals 15 residues. This CDR3 is CASSVGRSGNTEAFF. CDR3 DNA: TGTGCCAGCAGCGTAGGAAGGTCAGGGAACACTGAAGCTTTCTTT.

In this sample, this clone turned up once. This chain joins TRBV28 and TRBJ1-1; D is unresolved. There are 14 residues in the CDR3. Germline V gene data show CDR1 as MDHEN and CDR2 as SYDVKM. V lost 3 bases to trimming and J lost 0 bases, with 8 bases between them. The DNA of the CDR3 is TGTGCCAGCAGTTTGACACAAATGAACACTGAAGCTTTCTTT. Its protein product is CASSLTQMNTEAFF.

This chain joins TRBV4-1 and TRBJ1-3; D uncertain. The CDR3 is 15 amino acids. Per the germline V gene, CDR1 is MGHRA and CDR2 is YSYEKL. V lost 1 base, J lost 4 bases, and 11 bases lay in between. The CDR3 coding sequence is TGCGCCAGCAGCCAAGTGCCGGGTGCGGGAAACACCATATATTTT. Protein product: CASSQVPGAGNTIYF.

V and J are TRBV6-5 and TRBJ1-1; 7 positions match TRBD1. This CDR3 region has 13 residues. Germline assignment: CDR1 MNHEY and CDR2 SVGAGI. V trimming: 5 bases; J trimming: 10 bases; junction bases outside the gene matches: 10. The CDR3 loop reads CASSRDSRRRAFF. The CDR3 DNA follows: TGTGCCAGCAGTCGGGACAGCCGAAGGCGAGCTTTCTTT.

V and J are TRBV5-8 and TRBJ2-2; TRBD1 matches 10 bases. The CDR3 is 18 residues long. The trim removed 4 bases at V and 0 bases at J, leaving 9 bases unmatched. Germline-derived CDR1 and CDR2 are SGHTS and YDEGEE. This CDR3 reads CASSPGTGAPTNTGELFF. In nucleotides, the CDR3 is TGTGCCAGCAGCCCAGGGACAGGGGCTCCAACGAACACCGGGGAGCTGTTTTTT. Supplemented by reference TRBV5-8 and TRBJ2-2, the full variable domain reads EAGVTQSPTHLIKTRGQQATLRCSPISGHTSVYWYQQALGLGLQFLLWYDEGEERNRGNFPPRFSGRQFPNYSSELNVNALELEDSALYLCASSPGTGAPTNTGELFFGEGSRLTVL.

This chain uses TRBV28 with TRBJ1-2, with TRBD1 as a possible D gene (5 bases). Looked up from germline, CDR1 is MDHEN and CDR2 is SYDVKM. The CDR3 spans 15 residues. Between the trimmed V and J ends, which lost 8 bases and 5 bases, there was a span of 21 bases. CDR3 loop: CASASGGWAQYGYTF. As DNA, the CDR3 is TGTGCCAGCGCCTCGGGGGGGTGGGCGCAGTATGGCTACACCTTC.

The rearrangement joins TRBV7-8 to TRBJ2-3; D gene uncertain. V dropped 4 bases and J dropped 2 bases, with 4 bases sitting between them. The CDR3 has 12 amino acids. CDR1 and CDR2 (germline): SGHVS, FQNEAQ. The CDR3 loop is CASSSYTDTQYF. CDR3 sequence (DNA): TGTGCCAGCAGCTCCTACACAGATACGCAGTATTTT.

The chain recombines TRBV25-1 with TRBJ2-3; TRBD2 matches 9 bases. The CDR3 is made up of 13 amino acids. The V gene's germline CDR1 is MGHDK and CDR2 SYGVNS. The CDR3 reads CAAGAGGVDTQYF. Here the CDR3 DNA reads TGTGCTGCTGGTGCGGGGGGGGTCGATACGCAGTATTTT.